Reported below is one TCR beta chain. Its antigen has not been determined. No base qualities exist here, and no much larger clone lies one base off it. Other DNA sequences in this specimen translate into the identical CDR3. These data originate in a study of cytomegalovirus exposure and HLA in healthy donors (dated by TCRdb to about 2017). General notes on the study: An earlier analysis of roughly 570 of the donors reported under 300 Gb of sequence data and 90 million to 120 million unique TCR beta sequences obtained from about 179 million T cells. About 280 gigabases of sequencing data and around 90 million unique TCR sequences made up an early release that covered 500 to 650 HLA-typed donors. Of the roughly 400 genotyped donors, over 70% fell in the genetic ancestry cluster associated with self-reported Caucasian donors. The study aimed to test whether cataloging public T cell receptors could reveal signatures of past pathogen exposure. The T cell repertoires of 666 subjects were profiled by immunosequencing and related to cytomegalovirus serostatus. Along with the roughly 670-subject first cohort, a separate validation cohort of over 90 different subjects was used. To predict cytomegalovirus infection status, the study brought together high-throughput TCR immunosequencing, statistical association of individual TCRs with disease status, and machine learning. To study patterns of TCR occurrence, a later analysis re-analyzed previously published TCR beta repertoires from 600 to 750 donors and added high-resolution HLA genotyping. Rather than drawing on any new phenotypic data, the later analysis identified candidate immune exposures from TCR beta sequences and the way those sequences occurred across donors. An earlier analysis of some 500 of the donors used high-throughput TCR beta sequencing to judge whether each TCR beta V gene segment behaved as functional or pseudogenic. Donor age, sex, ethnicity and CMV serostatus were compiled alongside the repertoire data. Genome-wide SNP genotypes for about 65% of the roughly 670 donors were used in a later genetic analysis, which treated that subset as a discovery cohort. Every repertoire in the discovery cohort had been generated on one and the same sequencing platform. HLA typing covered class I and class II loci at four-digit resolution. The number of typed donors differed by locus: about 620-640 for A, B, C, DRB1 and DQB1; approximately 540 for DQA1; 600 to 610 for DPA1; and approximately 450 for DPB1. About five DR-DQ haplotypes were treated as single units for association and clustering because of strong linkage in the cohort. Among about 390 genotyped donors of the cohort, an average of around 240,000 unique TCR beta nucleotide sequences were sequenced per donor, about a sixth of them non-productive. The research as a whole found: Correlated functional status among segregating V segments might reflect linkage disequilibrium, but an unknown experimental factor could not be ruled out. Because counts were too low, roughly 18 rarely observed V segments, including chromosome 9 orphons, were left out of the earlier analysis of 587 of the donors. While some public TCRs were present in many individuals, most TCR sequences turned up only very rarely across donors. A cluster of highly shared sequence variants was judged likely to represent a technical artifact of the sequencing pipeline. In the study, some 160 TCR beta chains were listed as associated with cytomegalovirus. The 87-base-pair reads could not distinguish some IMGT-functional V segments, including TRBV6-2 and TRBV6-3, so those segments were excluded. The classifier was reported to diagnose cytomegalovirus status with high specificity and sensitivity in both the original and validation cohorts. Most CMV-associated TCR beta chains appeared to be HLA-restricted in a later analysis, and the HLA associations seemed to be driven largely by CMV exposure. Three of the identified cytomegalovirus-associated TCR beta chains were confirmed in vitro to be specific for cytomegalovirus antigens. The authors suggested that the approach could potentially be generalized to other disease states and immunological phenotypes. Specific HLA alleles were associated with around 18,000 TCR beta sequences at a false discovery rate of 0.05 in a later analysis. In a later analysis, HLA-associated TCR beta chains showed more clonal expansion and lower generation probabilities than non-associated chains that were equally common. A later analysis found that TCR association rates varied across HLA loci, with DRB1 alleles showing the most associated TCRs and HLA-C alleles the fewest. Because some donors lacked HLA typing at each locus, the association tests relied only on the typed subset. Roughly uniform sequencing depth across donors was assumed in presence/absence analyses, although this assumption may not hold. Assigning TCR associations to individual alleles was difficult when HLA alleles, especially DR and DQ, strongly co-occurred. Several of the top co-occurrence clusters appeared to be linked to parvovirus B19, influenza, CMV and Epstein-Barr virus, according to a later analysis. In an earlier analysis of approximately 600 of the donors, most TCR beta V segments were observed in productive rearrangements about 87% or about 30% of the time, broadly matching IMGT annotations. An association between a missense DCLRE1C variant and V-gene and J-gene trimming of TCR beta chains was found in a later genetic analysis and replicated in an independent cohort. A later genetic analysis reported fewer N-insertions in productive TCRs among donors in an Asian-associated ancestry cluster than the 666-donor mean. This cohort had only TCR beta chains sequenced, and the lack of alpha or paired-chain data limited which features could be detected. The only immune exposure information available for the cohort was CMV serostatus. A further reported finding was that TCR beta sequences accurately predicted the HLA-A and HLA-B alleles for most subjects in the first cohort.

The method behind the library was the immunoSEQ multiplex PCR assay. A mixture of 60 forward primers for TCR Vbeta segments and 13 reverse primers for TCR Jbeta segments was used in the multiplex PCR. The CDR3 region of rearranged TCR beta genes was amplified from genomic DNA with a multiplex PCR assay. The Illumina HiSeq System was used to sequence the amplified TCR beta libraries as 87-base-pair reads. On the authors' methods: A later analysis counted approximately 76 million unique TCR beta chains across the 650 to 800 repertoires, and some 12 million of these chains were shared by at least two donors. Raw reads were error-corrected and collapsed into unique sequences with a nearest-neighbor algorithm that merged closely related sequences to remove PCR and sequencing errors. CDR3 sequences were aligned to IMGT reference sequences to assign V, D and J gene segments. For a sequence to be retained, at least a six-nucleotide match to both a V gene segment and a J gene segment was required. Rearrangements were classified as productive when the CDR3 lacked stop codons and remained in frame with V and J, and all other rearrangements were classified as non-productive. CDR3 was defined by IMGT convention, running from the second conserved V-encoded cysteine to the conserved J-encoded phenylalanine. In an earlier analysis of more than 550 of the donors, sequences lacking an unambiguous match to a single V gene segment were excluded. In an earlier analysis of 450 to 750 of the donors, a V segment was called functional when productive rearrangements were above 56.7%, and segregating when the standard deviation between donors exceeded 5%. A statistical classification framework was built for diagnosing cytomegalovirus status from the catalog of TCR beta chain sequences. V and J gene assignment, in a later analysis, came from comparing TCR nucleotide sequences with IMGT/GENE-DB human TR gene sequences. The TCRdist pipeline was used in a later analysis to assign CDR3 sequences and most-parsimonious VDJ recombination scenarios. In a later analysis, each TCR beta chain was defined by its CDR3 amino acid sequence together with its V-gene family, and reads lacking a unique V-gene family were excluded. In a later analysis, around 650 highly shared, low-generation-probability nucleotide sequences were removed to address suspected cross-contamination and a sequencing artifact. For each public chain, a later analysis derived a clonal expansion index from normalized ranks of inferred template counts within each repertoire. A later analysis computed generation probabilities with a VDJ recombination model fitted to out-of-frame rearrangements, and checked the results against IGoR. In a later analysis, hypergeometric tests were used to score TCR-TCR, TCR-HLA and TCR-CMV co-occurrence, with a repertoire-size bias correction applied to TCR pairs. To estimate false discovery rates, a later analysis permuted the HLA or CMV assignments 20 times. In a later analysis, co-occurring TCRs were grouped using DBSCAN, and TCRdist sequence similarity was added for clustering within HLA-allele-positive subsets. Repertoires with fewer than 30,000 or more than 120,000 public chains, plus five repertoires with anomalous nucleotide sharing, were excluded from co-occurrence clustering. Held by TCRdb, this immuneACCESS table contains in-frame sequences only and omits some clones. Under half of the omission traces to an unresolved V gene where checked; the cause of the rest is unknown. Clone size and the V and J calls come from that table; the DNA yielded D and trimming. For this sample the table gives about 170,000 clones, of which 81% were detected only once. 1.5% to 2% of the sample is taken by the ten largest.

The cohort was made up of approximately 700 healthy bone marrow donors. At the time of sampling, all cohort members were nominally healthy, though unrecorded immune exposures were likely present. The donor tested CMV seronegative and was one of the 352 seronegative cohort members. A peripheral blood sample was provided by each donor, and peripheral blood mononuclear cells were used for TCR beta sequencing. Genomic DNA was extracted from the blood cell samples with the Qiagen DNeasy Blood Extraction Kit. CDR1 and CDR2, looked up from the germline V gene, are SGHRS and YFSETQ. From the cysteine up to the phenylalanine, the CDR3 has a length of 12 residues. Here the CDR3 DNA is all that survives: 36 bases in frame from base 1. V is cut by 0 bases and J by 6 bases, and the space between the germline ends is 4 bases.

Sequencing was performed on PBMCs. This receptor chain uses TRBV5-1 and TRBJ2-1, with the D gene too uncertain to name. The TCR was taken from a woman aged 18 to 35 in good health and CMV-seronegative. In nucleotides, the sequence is TGCGCCAGCAGCTTGGGCGGCAATGAGCAGTTCTTC. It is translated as CASSLGGNEQFF.